One and the same sample provided the 7 T cell receptor beta chains below, sequenced in a study of T cells in Graves' hyperthyroidism and ophthalmopathy. Using RNA transcripts as the source, TCR beta CDR3 regions were amplified. The HTBI set primed first-round TCR CDR3 RT-PCR. One entry per CDR3 protein, called by TCRdb with MiXCR from the multiplex PCR reads. This table holds 350,000 to 500,000 distinct CDR3 sequences, approximately 13% found once. The sequenced sample was blood. Receptors originate from a woman under 30 with Graves' hyperthyroidism.

This clonotype was counted between two and nine times. The chain links TRBV27 to TRBJ1-1, with TRBD1 matching over 7 bases. The trim removed 8 bases at V and 11 bases at J, leaving 11 bases unmatched. Germline CDR1 MNHEY, CDR2 SMNVEV (reference sequence). CDR3 size: 12 residues. The CDR3 bases are TGTGCCAGCGGAAAGACAGGGACGGTCGCTTTCTTT. This translates into CASGKTGTVAFF.

This clonotype was seen a handful of times. A much larger clone is a single base away; this may be a read error. The V gene is TRBV6-1, the J gene TRBJ2-1, with D possibly TRBD1 on 6 matching bases. The J call may be faulty, since TRBJ2-7 better matches the DNA end. The CDR3 runs to 14 residues. Germline V lookup: CDR1 MNHNS, CDR2 SASEGT. This chain's CDR3 is CASGKRGTYNEQYF. CDR3 nucleotide sequence: TGTGCCAGCGGCAAGAGGGGGACCTACAATGAGCAGTACTTC.

This clonotype was seen a few times. It may be a read error: a sequence one base away is much more abundant. The DNA of the CDR3 is TGTGCCAGCAGGCCGACAGGGCAGTCCTATGGCTACACCTTC. This sequence encodes CASRPTGQSYGYTF. The chain uses TRBV28 and TRBJ1-2, with 7 bases aligning to TRBD1. The CDR3 runs 14 residues. Germline loops: CDR1 MDHEN, CDR2 SYDVKM. J lost 4 bases, V lost 6 bases, and 8 bases had no gene match.

This clonotype was detected a few times. The V and J genes are TRBV7-2 and TRBJ2-3; 9 nucleotides agree with TRBD2. Germline CDR1 is SGHTA and CDR2 is FQGNSA. V trimming: 1 base; J trimming: 1 base; junction bases outside the gene matches: 3. The CDR3 consists of 16 residues. CDR3 sequence reads: CASSLVAGVGTDTQYF. For the CDR3, the DNA is TGTGCCAGCAGCTTAGTAGCGGGAGTCGGCACAGATACGCAGTATTTT.

This clonotype was counted many times. The chain combines TRBV27 with TRBJ1-1, with D hard to call. Trimming pared 5 bases from V and 1 base from J, leaving 8 bases between. Looked up from germline, CDR1 is MNHEY and CDR2 is SMNVEV (reference sequence). The CDR3 has 13 residues. The DNA for the CDR3 is TGTGCCAGCAGTAGACTCCGGAACACTGAAGCTTTCTTT. Translating it yields CASSRLRNTEAFF.

This clonotype appeared many times. The chain carries TRBV7-3 and TRBJ2-2, with a possible D match to TRBD1 (6 bases). This CDR3 contains 13 residues. With 6 bases removed from V and 7 bases from J, the gap between germline ends came to 12 bases. Germline assignment: CDR1 SGHTA and CDR2 FQGTGA. The DNA of the CDR3 is TGTGCCAGCAGTCCAGGGGTCCACGGGGAGCTGTTTTTT. This codes for CASSPGVHGELFF.

Many counts were recorded for this clonotype. The V call is TRBV11-2, the J call TRBJ1-2; the D is unclear. The CDR3 is made up of 14 amino acids. CDR1 is SGHAT, CDR2 FQNNGV, per germline. Trimming removed 1 base at V and 2 bases at J, with 8 bases between. The CDR3 coding sequence is TGTGCCAGCAGCTTAGGGGCTCTAAACTATGGCTACACCTTC. It encodes CASSLGALNYGYTF.